Reported below is one T cell receptor (beta chain). These data belong to a study of blood T cells in healthy people across ages. With a J-beta primer mix and a sample-barcoded 5' primer, a second PCR ran roughly 7 to 11 cycles. Any given sample supplied a minimum of 2.5 million CDR3-containing paired-end reads. TCRdb re-analysed the 5' RACE reads in MiXCR, keeping a single row per CDR3 protein. The sample has 800,000 to 950,000 distinct CDR3 sequences; around 29% are singletons. The V gene's germline CDR1 is MDHEN and CDR2 SYDVKM. This CDR3 region has 16 residues. The sample was also reused in another study, on T cells of mothers and their children. That study adds: In related and unrelated pairs alike, thymic selection shapes TCR recombination output, with inherited differences minor.

The TCR sequence derives from a woman aged 40 to 50 in good health. The specimen sequenced was blood. This sequence joins TRBV28 and TRBJ2-5; D uncertain. The J call may not be correct, given that the DNA end is closer to TRBJ2-7. The CDR3 reads CASSFNLLGSSYEQYF. The CDR3 DNA sequence: TGTGCCAGCAGTTTTAACCTCTTGGGAAGCTCCTACGAGCAGTACTTC.